These 26 T cell receptor beta chains were all obtained from the same sample, sequenced in a study of cytotoxic CD8 clonotypes in ibrutinib-treated CLL. Only in-frame clones appear in the TCRdb table, and some are missing; sequencing was by immunoSEQ multiplex PCR. This table holds approximately 140,000 clones, approximately 89% found once. The source material was PBMCs, sampled after 12 months of ibrutinib treatment. The source of these receptors is a human donor with chronic lymphocytic leukemia.

V and J are TRBV5-1 and TRBJ2-5, with a tentative D call TRBD2 (6 bases). The CDR3 is 16 residues long. V was trimmed by 0 bases and J by 5 bases, leaving 17 bases between them. Germline V gives CDR1 SGHRS, CDR2 YFSETQ. CDR3 loop: CASSLALGRLGETQYF. CDR3 DNA sequence: TGCGCCAGCAGCTTGGCGCTAGGGAGGTTGGGGGAGACCCAGTACTTC.

CDR3 sequence (DNA): TGTGCCAGCAGCTTAGGTCTGGTTCGACTGGAGGAAAAACTGTTTTTT. Amino acids: CASSLGLVRLEEKLFF. The gene calls are TRBV7-9 and TRBJ1-4, with D unresolved. This CDR3 contains 16 residues. V dropped 1 base and J dropped 8 bases, with 17 bases sitting between them. The V gene's germline CDR1 is SEHNR and CDR2 FQNEAQ (reference sequence).

CDR3 protein: CASSLGGANVLTF. CDR3 sequence (DNA): TGTGCCAGCAGCTTAGGTGGGGCCAACGTCCTGACTTTC. The V gene is TRBV7-9, the J gene TRBJ2-6; D ambiguous. The CDR3 totals 13 residues. The V end lost 1 base, the J end lost 3 bases, and 1 base lay between the germline ends. The germline V gene encodes CDR1 SEHNR and CDR2 FQNEAQ (reference sequence).

J is TRBJ1-1 and V is TRBV9; TRBD1 is a possible D gene (5 bases). The germline V gene has CDR1 SGDLS and CDR2 YYNGEE. The CDR3 consists of 13 residues. V dropped 1 base and J dropped 5 bases, with 9 bases sitting between them. In DNA, the CDR3 is TGTGCCAGCAGCGTACGACCAGGGACTGAAGCTTTCTTT. Translated, it gives CASSVRPGTEAFF.

The rearrangement joins TRBV7-2 to TRBJ2-1; no firm D call. Trimming shortened V by 1 base and J by 8 bases, and 6 bases separated the two germline ends. CDR1 is SGHTA and CDR2 is FQGNSA in the germline V gene. There are 12 residues in the CDR3. CDR3 sequence: CASSLVADEQFF. The CDR3 DNA follows: TGTGCCAGCAGCTTAGTTGCAGATGAGCAGTTCTTC. The variable domain in full, completed from reference TRBV7-2 and TRBJ2-1, reads GAGVSQSPSNKVTEKGKDVELRCDPISGHTALYWYRQSLGQGLEFLIYFQGNSAPDKSGLPSDRFSAERTGGSVSTLTIQRTQQEDSAVYLCASSLVADEQFFGPGTRLTVL.

The CDR3 reads CASSLGGTGGAYEQYF. CDR3 in DNA: TGTGCCAGCAGCTTGGGAGGGACAGGGGGTGCCTACGAGCAGTACTTC. The gene calls are TRBV5-6 and TRBJ2-7, with TRBD1 matching over 11 bases. CDR1 and CDR2 from the germline V gene are SGHDT and YYEEEE. The CDR3 is made up of 16 amino acids. V was clipped by 0 bases and J by 2 bases; unmatched bases: 4.

This chain links TRBV13 with TRBJ2-5; 12 bases are shared with TRBD2. With V trimmed by 5 bases and J by 3 bases, 7 bases remained unmatched. In germline, CDR1 is PRHDT, CDR2 FYEKMQ (reference sequence). CDR3 length equals 16 residues. The chain's CDR3 is CASSGLRLAGEETQYF. In DNA, the CDR3 is TGTGCCAGCAGCGGTCTCAGACTAGCGGGAGAAGAGACCCAGTACTTC.

The chain couples TRBV27 to TRBJ1-3; no reliable D call. The V end was cut by 6 bases, the J end by 0 bases, with 9 bases between. Germline V gene data show CDR1 as MNHEY and CDR2 as SMNVEV (reference sequence). The CDR3 length is 14 residues. In DNA form, the CDR3 reads TGTGCCAGCAGCATAGACAACTCTGGAAACACCATATATTTT. Its protein product is CASSIDNSGNTIYF.

The chain joins TRBV6-1 to TRBJ2-3; D is possibly TRBD1 (7 bases). The CDR3 consists of 14 residues. Deletions cut 6 bases from V and 3 bases from J, with 13 bases between. Germline V gene sequence: CDR1 MNHNS, CDR2 SASEGT. The CDR3 loop reads CASRFRGETDTQYF. CDR3 bases: TGTGCCAGCAGGTTCAGGGGGGAAACAGATACGCAGTATTTT.

V is TRBV7-9 and J is TRBJ2-1, with 7 nucleotides matching TRBD1. The CDR3 covers 15 residues. Germline-derived CDR1 and CDR2 are SEHNR and FQNEAQ (reference sequence). With 5 bases clipped from V and 5 bases from J, the junction kept 9 bases outside the gene matches. This chain's CDR3 is CASSPSLTGDNEQFF. In DNA, the CDR3 is TGTGCCAGCAGCCCGAGCCTTACAGGGGACAATGAGCAGTTCTTC.

V gene TRBV19 combines with J gene TRBJ2-7, with 10 bases matching TRBD1. This CDR3 region has 14 residues. V trimming: 3 bases; J trimming: 4 bases; junction bases outside the gene matches: 3. Germline CDR1 LNHDA, CDR2 SQIVND (reference sequence). The chain's CDR3 is CASSMAGQGYEQYF. The CDR3 coding sequence is TGTGCCAGTAGTATGGCGGGACAGGGGTACGAGCAGTACTTC.

The J gene is TRBJ1-2, the V gene TRBV30, with D tentatively TRBD1 (6 bases). Germline V gene lookup returns CDR1 GTSNPN and CDR2 SVGIG (reference sequence). CDR3 size: 14 residues. V was shortened by 4 bases and J by 6 bases, with 18 bases between the two germline ends. The CDR3 sequence is CAWTYLQGVNGYTF. The CDR3 DNA reads TGTGCCTGGACTTACCTACAGGGAGTTAATGGCTACACCTTC.

The chain uses TRBV27 and TRBJ2-3; no firm D call. Germline CDR1 and CDR2: MNHEY and SMNVEV (reference sequence). The CDR3 totals 14 residues. V lost 2 bases and J lost 3, with 9 bases in between. The CDR3 loop is CASSLGYGTDTQYF. CDR3 DNA: TGTGCCAGCAGTTTAGGATACGGGACAGATACGCAGTATTTT.

The chain employs TRBV7-3 and TRBJ2-5; maybe TRBD2 (5 bases). Germline-derived CDR1 and CDR2 are SGHTA and FQGTGA. Trimming left V 4 bases short and J 5 bases short, with 14 bases between. This CDR3 has 14 residues. The CDR3 protein is CASSSPAVSETQYF. Written as DNA, the CDR3 is TGTGCCAGCAGCTCCCCAGCGGTGTCGGAGACCCAGTACTTC.

This sequence joins TRBV18 and TRBJ1-3; D is unresolved. CDR3 length: 14 residues. The germline V gene has CDR1 KGHSH and CDR2 LQKENI. V shed 3 bases and J shed 2 bases, with 8 bases lying between them. CDR3 protein: CASSPGGTGNTIYF. CDR3 coding DNA: TGTGCCAGCTCACCGGGAGGGACTGGAAACACCATATATTTT.

The rearrangement joins TRBV28 to TRBJ1-4, with D maybe TRBD1 (6 bases). V was trimmed by 5 bases and J by 13 bases, leaving 26 bases between them. The V gene's germline CDR1 is MDHEN and CDR2 SYDVKM. The CDR3 runs 16 residues. CDR3 region: CASSLTLEGGRSRLFF. For the CDR3, the DNA is TGTGCCAGCAGTCTCACACTTGAGGGGGGGCGGTCCAGACTGTTTTTT.

This chain joins TRBV28 and TRBJ2-7; 9 bases map to TRBD1. The CDR3 is 13 amino acids. Germline V gene data show CDR1 as MDHEN and CDR2 as SYDVKM. V lost 5 bases to trimming and J lost 6 bases; unmatched junction nucleotides: 5. Here the CDR3 DNA reads TGTGCCAGCAGTCGACAGGGGGTGGGCGAGCAGTACTTC. Protein sequence: CASSRQGVGEQYF.

The genes are TRBV4-2 and TRBJ1-3; 9 bases agree with TRBD1. This CDR3 comprises 15 residues. Germline CDR1 LGHNA, CDR2 YNFKEQ. V was pared by 0 bases and J by 4 bases, with 1 base of the junction left unmatched. CDR3 nucleotide sequence: TGTGCCAGCAGCCAAGAGGGGACAGGGGGAAACACCATATATTTT. This translates into CASSQEGTGGNTIYF.

CDR3 DNA sequence: TGTGCCAGCTCACCCCAATCCTACGAGCAGTACTTC. This codes for CASSPQSYEQYF. V is TRBV18 and J is TRBJ2-7; no firm D call. The germline V gene encodes CDR1 KGHSH and CDR2 LQKENI. There are 12 residues in the CDR3. V was trimmed by 3 bases and J by 1 base, leaving 4 bases between them.

V is TRBV2 and J is TRBJ1-1; unclear D gene. Trimming cost V 2 bases and J 11 bases, with 12 bases left between them. Germline lookup yields CDR1 SNHLY and CDR2 FYNNEI. This CDR3 is 12 amino acids long. The CDR3 bases are TGTGCCAGCAGTGAACCTTCTCTAGGGGCTTTCTTT. As protein: CASSEPSLGAFF.

CDR3 in DNA: TGTGCCAGCACCCCGCGCACTGAAGCTTTCTTT. It is translated as CASTPRTEAFF. The V gene is TRBV7-9, the J gene TRBJ1-1; D is unclear. Germline V CDR1 and CDR2: SEHNR, FQNEAQ (reference sequence). Trimming cost V 7 bases and J 4 bases, with 7 bases left between them. The CDR3 length is 11 residues.

The CDR3 loop reads CATLGQGFYEQYF. The CDR3 nucleotides read TGTGCCACCCTGGGACAGGGGTTCTACGAGCAGTACTTC. The genes are TRBV27 and TRBJ2-7; TRBD1 agrees at 10 bases. The V segment lost 10 bases and the J segment 3 bases; nucleotides outside the gene matches: 6. The CDR3 is 13 amino acids. Germline V gene lookup returns CDR1 MNHEY and CDR2 SMNVEV (reference sequence).

The V and J genes are TRBV6-5 and TRBJ1-2, with 7 bases lining up with TRBD1. Germline loops: CDR1 MNHEY, CDR2 SVGAGI. The length of the CDR3 is 12 residues. Losses at the gene ends were 6 bases for V and 8 bases for J; bases not matched to a gene: 6. The CDR3 DNA is TGTGCCAGCAGCCCGACAGGGTACGGCTACACCTTC. Encoded protein: CASSPTGYGYTF.

Concerning this clone itself: At the DNA level, this CDR3 is encoded by other sequences in the same sample as well. V and J are TRBV2 and TRBJ1-5; 10 nucleotides match TRBD1. There are 14 residues in the CDR3. V was clipped by 4 bases and J by 4 bases; unmatched bases: 1. The germline gives CDR1 SNHLY, CDR2 FYNNEI. The CDR3 bases are TGTGCCAGCAGTGGGACAGGGGGTAATCAGCCCCAGCATTTT. Its translation: CASSGTGGNQPQHF.

The chain has TRBV19 and TRBJ2-3, with TRBD2 as a possible D gene (5 bases). This CDR3 comprises 17 residues. CDR1 and CDR2 from the germline V gene are LNHDA and SQIVND (reference sequence). Trimming stripped 6 bases from V and 1 base from J, with 20 bases between. Written as DNA, the CDR3 is TGTGCCAGTAGGAGGGCCGCGACGGCGTGGGGCACAGATACGCAGTATTTT. It is translated as CASRRAATAWGTDTQYF.

This clone was seen once. The chain joins TRBV11-2 to TRBJ2-7, with a tentative D call TRBD2 (6 bases). CDR1 SGHAT and CDR2 FQNNGV come from the germline V gene. The CDR3 sequence is 15 residues long. Between the trimmed V and J ends, which lost 5 bases and 3 bases, there was a span of 17 bases. CDR3 loop: CASSVQPGDHYEQYF. Here the CDR3 DNA reads TGTGCCAGCAGCGTTCAACCGGGGGACCACTACGAGCAGTACTTC.